Reported below is one TCR beta chain. These data are taken from a study of monozygotic twins with inflammatory bowel disease. Each CDR3 protein gets one entry in TCRdb, which reprocessed the 5' RACE reads and gives no DNA. This table holds 300,000 to 400,000 distinct CDR3 sequences. The CDR3 totals 18 residues. Germline-derived CDR1 and CDR2 are SGHRS and YFSETQ. V gene TRBV5-1 combines with J gene TRBJ2-2; the TRBD2 assignment by TCRdb is unverifiable without DNA. The clonotype was recovered from a human donor with ulcerative colitis or Crohn's disease, or a healthy co-twin of an affected twin (not recorded which). Sequencing was carried out using blood. CDR3 sequence reads: CASSFGSSGGPNTGELFF.